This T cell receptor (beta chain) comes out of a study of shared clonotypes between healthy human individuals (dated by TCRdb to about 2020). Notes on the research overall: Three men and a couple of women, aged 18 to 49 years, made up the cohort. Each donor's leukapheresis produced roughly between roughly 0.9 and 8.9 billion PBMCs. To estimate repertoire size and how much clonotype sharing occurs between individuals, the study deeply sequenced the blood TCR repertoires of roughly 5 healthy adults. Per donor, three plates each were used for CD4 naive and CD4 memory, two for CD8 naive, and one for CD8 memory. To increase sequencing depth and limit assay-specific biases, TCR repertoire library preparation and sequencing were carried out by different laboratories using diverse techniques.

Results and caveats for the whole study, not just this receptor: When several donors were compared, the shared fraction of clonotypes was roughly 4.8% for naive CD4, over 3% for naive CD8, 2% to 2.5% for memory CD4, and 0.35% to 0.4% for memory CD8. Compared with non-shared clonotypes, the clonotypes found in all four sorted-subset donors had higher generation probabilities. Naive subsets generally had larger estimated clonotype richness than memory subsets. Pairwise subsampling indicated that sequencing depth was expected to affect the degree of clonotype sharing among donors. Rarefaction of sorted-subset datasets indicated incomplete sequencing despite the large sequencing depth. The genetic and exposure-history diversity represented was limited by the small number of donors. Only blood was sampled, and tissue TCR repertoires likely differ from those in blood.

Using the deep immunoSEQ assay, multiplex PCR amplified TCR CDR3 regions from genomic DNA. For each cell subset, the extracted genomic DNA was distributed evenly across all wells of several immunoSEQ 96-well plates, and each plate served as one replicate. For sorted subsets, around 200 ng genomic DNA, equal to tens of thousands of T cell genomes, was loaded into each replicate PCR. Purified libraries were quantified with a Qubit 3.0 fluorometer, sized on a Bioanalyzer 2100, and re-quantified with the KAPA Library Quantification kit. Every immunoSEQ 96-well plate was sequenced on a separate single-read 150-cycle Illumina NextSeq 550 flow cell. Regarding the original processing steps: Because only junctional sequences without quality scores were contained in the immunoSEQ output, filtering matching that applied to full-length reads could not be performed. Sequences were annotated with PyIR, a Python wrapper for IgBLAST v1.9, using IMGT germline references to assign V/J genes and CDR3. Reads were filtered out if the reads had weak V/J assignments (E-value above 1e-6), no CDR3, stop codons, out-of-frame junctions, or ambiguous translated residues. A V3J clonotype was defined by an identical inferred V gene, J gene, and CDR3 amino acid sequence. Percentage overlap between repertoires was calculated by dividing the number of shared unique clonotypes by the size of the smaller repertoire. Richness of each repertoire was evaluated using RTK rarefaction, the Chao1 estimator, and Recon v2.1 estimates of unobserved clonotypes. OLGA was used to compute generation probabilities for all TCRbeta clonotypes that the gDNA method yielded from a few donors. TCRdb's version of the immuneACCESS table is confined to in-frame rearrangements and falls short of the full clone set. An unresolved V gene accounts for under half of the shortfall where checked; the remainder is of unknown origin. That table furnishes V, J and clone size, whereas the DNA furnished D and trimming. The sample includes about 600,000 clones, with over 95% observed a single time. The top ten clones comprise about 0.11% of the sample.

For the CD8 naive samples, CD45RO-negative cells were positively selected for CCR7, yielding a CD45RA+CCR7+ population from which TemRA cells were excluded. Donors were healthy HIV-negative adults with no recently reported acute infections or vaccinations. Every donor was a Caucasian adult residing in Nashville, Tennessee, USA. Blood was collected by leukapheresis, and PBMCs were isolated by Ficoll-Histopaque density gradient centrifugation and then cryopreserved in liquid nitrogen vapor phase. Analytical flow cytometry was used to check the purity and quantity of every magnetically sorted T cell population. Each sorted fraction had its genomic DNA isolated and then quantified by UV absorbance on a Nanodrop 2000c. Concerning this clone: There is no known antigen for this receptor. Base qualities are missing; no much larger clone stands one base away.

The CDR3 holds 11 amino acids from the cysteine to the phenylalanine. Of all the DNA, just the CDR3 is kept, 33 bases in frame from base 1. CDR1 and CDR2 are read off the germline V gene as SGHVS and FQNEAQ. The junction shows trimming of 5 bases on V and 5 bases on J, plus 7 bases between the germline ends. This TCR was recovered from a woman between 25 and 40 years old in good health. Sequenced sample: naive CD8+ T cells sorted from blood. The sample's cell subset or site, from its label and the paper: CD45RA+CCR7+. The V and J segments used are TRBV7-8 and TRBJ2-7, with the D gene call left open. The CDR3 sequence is CASSNVNEQYF. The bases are TGTGCCAGCAGCAATGTGAACGAGCAGTACTTC.